The TCR beta chain described here comes from a study of beta chain features in type 1 diabetes. Study conclusions and caveats: Moderate yet significant TCRB CDR3 shortening was seen in Type 1 diabetes patients in all four CD4+ subsets.

V dropped 0 bases and J dropped 4 bases, with 5 bases sitting between them. Germline assignment: CDR1 GTSNPN and CDR2 SVGIG (reference sequence). CDR3 length equals 12 residues. There are a few counts of this clone. The antigen is unknown. Sequenced material consisted of expressed TCRB transcripts (all of the isolated RNA was reverse transcribed). The assay was immunoSEQ multiplex PCR, and TCRdb's table has in-frame clones only and misses some. The repertoire holds roughly 150,000 clones, with around 8% as singletons. In total, each donor contributed a single heparinised blood draw that averaged around 120 mL.

This clonotype originated in a young woman with type 1 diabetes. The rearrangement links TRBV30 to TRBJ2-3; D is undetermined. Sequencing was performed on central memory CD4+ T cells from blood. The CDR3 DNA is TGTGCCTGGAGTGTTTCTTCAGATACGCAGTATTTT. The encoded protein is CAWSVSSDTQYF.